This T cell receptor beta chain stems from a study of OX40 agonist ivuxolimab in advanced cancers. For the study in its entirety: Ivuxolimab was an agonistic, fully human IgG2 monoclonal antibody directed against OX40 (CD134), a costimulatory receptor. Intravenous ivuxolimab was administered to patients every 2 weeks at six dose levels: 0.01, 0.1, 0.3, 1.5, 3 and 10 mg/kg. Among the roughly 52 dose-escalation patients, about 20 had hepatocellular carcinoma, about 15 melanoma, 9 renal cell carcinoma and 9 head and neck cancer. A male proportion of around 83% and a mean age of approximately 60 years, ranging from roughly 23 to 80, were recorded for the dose-escalation cohort. Prior anti-PD-1, anti-PD-L1 or anti-CTLA-4 therapy was permitted, and checkpoint inhibitors had been received by roughly two fifths of dose-escalation patients. Partial responses occurred in three dose-escalation patients: two with cutaneous melanoma and one with hepatocellular carcinoma. Peripheral TCRbeta sequencing was intended to test whether TCR sequence diversity was altered and clonal T-cell expansion was caused by ivuxolimab. The monotherapy dose-escalation portion (N ≈ 50 patients) of the phase I ivuxolimab trial is reported in the paper.

Genomic DNA was extracted from sorted cells for sequencing of the TCRbeta CDR3 region. The immunoSEQ Assay was used to sequence the TCRbeta CDR3 regions. TCRdb carries this immuneACCESS record with in-frame sequences only. Its versions omit some clonotypes, under half of them owing to an unresolved V gene in the studies checked, with the rest unexplained. The sample table contains 40,000 to 55,000 clones; only one count was recorded for about 88% of them. About 14% of the sample is held by the ten biggest clonotypes. Ends trimmed: V by 4 bases, J by 2 bases; bases unmatched to a gene: 14. Per the germline V gene, SGHRS is the CDR1 and YFSETQ is the CDR2. The CDR3 numbers 18 residues from cysteine through phenylalanine. Just CDR3 DNA is preserved here, 54 bases in frame from base 1. Patients with autoimmune disease history or receiving systemic immunosuppression were excluded from the trial. Peripheral blood for TCR sequencing was drawn from every dose cohort at baseline, at cycle 4 day 1 and at cycle 7 day 1. Samples were obtained from an open-label, multicenter, first-in-human phase I dose-escalation trial of ivuxolimab. Adults with locally advanced or metastatic melanoma, renal cell carcinoma, hepatocellular carcinoma or head and neck squamous cell carcinoma were enrolled in the trial. Before TCR sequencing, CD4+ and CD8+ T cells were separately sorted from peripheral blood.

Note on this clone: It has no known antigen specificity. Base quality data are lacking; no much larger clone is found one base away. This CDR3 is also generated by other DNA sequences in the sample.

Overall study outcomes, separate from this receptor: Low levels of normalized T-cell clonal expansion were also shown by some nonresponding patients. The antigen specificity of the clonally expanded peripheral T cells was not determined. At doses of 0.1 to 3.0 mg/kg, clonal expansion of both CD4+ and CD8+ blood T cells was observed from baseline to week 6. After ivuxolimab, CD8+ T cells had more expanded clones than CD4+ T cells on average. In the 0.1-3.0 mg/kg groups, partial responders had among the lowest normalized peripheral clonal expansion, particularly in CD8+ T cells.

This specimen was CD4+ or CD8+ T cells sorted from blood, taken in a trial of the OX40 agonist ivuxolimab. The sequence came from an adult with an advanced solid tumor such as melanoma, head and neck, liver or kidney cancer. The chain uses TRBV5-1 and TRBJ2-3, with 9 bases matching TRBD2. The nucleotides read TGCGCCAGCAGCGCTGGACTAGCGCTTACCACTTACACAGATACGCAGTATTTT. Translated, this gives CASSAGLALTTYTDTQYF.